This TCR beta chain emerged from a study of cytomegalovirus exposure and HLA in healthy donors. Study-level results: One later analysis reportedly identified an Asian-associated ancestry cluster that showed fewer N-insertions than the 666-donor mean.

For this clone: Its antigen is unknown.

Primers: 60 Vbeta forward and 13 Jbeta reverse. The data were produced by immunoSEQ multiplex PCR, yet TCRdb's version contains in-frame clones alone and is incomplete. Of about 110,000 clones listed, around 82% are singletons. Germline trimming cut 5 bases from V and 10 bases from J; bases unmatched to any gene: 22. CDR3 length: 18 amino acids. CDR1 and CDR2 (germline): GTSNPN, SVGIG (reference sequence). The source is a woman in her 30s in good health and CMV-seropositive. The sample taken for sequencing was PBMCs. The chain employs TRBV30 and TRBJ1-6; 8 bases fit TRBD1. The CDR3 nucleotides are TGTGCCTGGGCTAACCAACTCCGGACAGGGACTATAGGCTCACCCCTCCACTTT. Its translation: CAWANQLRTGTIGSPLHF.